This T cell receptor beta chain was found in a study of Tregs in tolerant kidney transplant recipients. Thawed PBMCs were FACS-sorted into unstimulated CD4+CD25+CD127- regulatory T cells, CD4+CD25- non-regulatory cells, CD4 and CD8 cells. V gave up 8 bases and J gave up 7 bases, with 18 bases separating them. Germline loops: CDR1 SNHLY, CDR2 FYNNEI. This CDR3 contains 15 residues. Some clones are missing from TCRdb's copy, which holds only in-frame ones; the method was immunoSEQ multiplex PCR. Of approximately 65,000 clones in the sample, about four fifths were seen once. The clonotype comes from a human donor in good health. This sequence joins TRBV2 and TRBJ1-6, with D possibly matching TRBD1 (5 bases). Source material: CD4+ T cells from blood. CDR3 in amino acids: CASPPGRGRNSPLHF. The CDR3 DNA follows: TGTGCCAGCCCCCCCGGGAGGGGTCGGAATTCACCCCTCCACTTT.